This T cell receptor (beta chain) was recorded in a study of regulatory T cells in long-lasting Graves disease. Overall study findings and caveats: TCR diversity was lower in persistent than newly diagnosed Graves' disease. TRBV28 was favored in persistent disease, as were TRBJ1-2 and TRBJ2-5.

With respect to this clonotype: What it binds is not known.

Time point indicated: persistent/refractory GD, antithyroid drugs over 5 years with positive TRAb. With RNA extracted from PBMCs as input, the TCR library was made. An endocrinology department in Xi'an, China, recruited the patients. Each patient gave approximately 10 milliliters of EDTA-anticoagulated peripheral blood. Germline V gene data show CDR1 as LNHDA and CDR2 as SQIVND (reference sequence). Trimming shortened V by 3 bases and J by 7 bases, and 10 bases separated the two germline ends. CDR3 length equals 12 residues. In building TCR beta libraries, iRepertoire HTBI primers were used together with Arm-PCR of CDR3 regions. TCRdb processed the multiplex PCR reads anew with MiXCR; each CDR3 protein has one entry. The sample yields 350,000 to 450,000 distinct CDR3 sequences, about 20% seen once.

This sequence was found in a female donor with Graves disease. Specimen: peripheral blood mononuclear cells (PBMCs), collected when the disease was refractory, from a patient treated with antithyroid drugs. The J gene is TRBJ2-7, the V gene TRBV19, with D maybe TRBD1 (6 bases). The CDR3 region is CASSMGTWEQYF. The CDR3 coding sequence is TGTGCCAGTAGTATGGGGACATGGGAGCAGTACTTC.